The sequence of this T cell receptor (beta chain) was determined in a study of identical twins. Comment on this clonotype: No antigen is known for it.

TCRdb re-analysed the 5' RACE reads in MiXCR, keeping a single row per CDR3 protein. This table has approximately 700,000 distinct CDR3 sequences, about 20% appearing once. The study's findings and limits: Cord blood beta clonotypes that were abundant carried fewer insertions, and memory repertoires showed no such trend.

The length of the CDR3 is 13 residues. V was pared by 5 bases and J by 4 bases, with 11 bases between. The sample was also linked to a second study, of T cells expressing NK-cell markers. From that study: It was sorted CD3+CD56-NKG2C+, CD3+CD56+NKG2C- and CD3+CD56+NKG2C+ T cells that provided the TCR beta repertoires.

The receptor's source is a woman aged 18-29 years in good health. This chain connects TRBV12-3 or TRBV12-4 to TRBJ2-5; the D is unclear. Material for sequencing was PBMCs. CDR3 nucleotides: TGTGCCAGCAGTCCCGGGCACCGAGAGACCCAGTACTTC. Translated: CASSPGHRETQYF.